These T cell receptor beta chains were read from a single sample in a study of blood T cell repertoires in COVID-19. The data were produced by immunoSEQ multiplex PCR, yet TCRdb's version contains in-frame clones alone and is incomplete. The table has about 68,000 clones, roughly 84% seen once. The sample was peripheral blood. The receptors were sampled from a man between 50 and 59 years old with active COVID-19. CDR3s include the opening cysteine and the closing phenylalanine or tryptophan. D genes are given only for firm matches. Clone size is stated in some rows and not others, as once, few, many or a class when expanded.

>TRBV6-5|-|TRBJ1-3|-
CASSYSNGRSGNTIYF
TGTGCCAGCAGTTATTCCAATGGCCGCTCTGGAAACACCATATATTTT
>TRBV11-2|-|TRBJ1-4|-
CASSSLGGGGADEKLFF
TGTGCCAGCAGCTCCTTAGGGGGAGGGGGAGCGGATGAAAAACTGTTTTTT
>TRBV19|-|TRBJ1-1|TRBD1
CASIGQGVQTFF
TGTGCCAGTATTGGACAGGGAGTGCAAACTTTCTTT
>TRBV18|-|TRBJ1-2|-
CASSPLKPEPGVGYTF
TGTGCCAGCTCACCCTTGAAACCTGAACCAGGGGTTGGCTACACCTTC
>TRBV12-3/TRBV12-4|once|TRBJ2-1|TRBD2
CASSFILAGEQFF
TGTGCCAGCAGTTTTATTCTAGCGGGTGAGCAGTTCTTC
>TRBV2|-|TRBJ2-3|-
CASGGAVDTQYF
TGTGCCAGCGGGGGGGCGGTGGATACGCAGTATTTT
>TRBV27|-|TRBJ2-7|-
CASKTGIYEQYF
TGTGCCAGCAAAACAGGGATCTACGAGCAGTACTTC
>TRBV5-1|-|TRBJ1-1|-
CASSYTDVNTEAFF
TGCGCCAGCAGTTATACTGATGTCAACACTGAAGCTTTCTTT
>TRBV3-1/TRBV3-2|-|TRBJ2-3|TRBD2
CASSLTSVYGDTQYF
TGTGCCAGCAGTCTGACTAGCGTTTATGGGGATACGCAGTATTTT
>TRBV3-1/TRBV3-2|once|TRBJ1-5|-
CASSSQGGLNQPQHF
TGTGCCAGCAGCTCACAGGGCGGTCTCAATCAGCCCCAGCATTTT
>TRBV5-6|-|TRBJ2-7|TRBD2
CASSHSGPTYEQYF
TGTGCCAGCAGCCATAGCGGGCCGACCTACGAGCAGTACTTC
>TRBV29-1|few|TRBJ2-1|-
CSVYPGANNEQFF
TGCAGCGTTTATCCGGGAGCAAACAATGAGCAGTTCTTC
>TRBV19|-|TRBJ1-2|-
CASSRRLTADIYGYTF
TGTGCCAGTAGCCGGCGACTGACGGCAGATATCTATGGCTACACCTTC
>TRBV6-2/TRBV6-3|-|TRBJ1-5|TRBD1
CASSYSRQGVHSNQPQHF
TGTGCCAGCAGTTACTCTCGACAGGGAGTCCATAGCAATCAGCCCCAGCATTTT
>TRBV4-3|-|TRBJ1-6|TRBD1
CASSQGTGEKNSPLHF
TGCGCCAGCAGCCAAGGGACAGGGGAGAAAAATTCACCCCTCCACTTT
>TRBV12-5|-|TRBJ2-2|TRBD2
CASGRVAGGNTGELFF
TGTGCTAGTGGACGGGTAGCGGGGGGGAACACCGGGGAGCTGTTTTTT
>TRBV5-1|-|TRBJ1-1|-
CASSYPGEAFF
TGCGCCAGCAGCTACCCGGGAGAAGCTTTCTTT
>TRBV6-1|few|TRBJ2-7|TRBD2
CASSEGTSGSYEQYF
TGTGCCAGCAGTGAAGGGACTAGCGGATCCTACGAGCAGTACTTC
>TRBV7-9|-|TRBJ2-3|-
CASSLDLATDTQYF
TGTGCCAGCAGCTTAGACCTAGCTACAGATACGCAGTATTTT
>TRBV2|-|TRBJ2-1|-
CASSGWPQIYNEQFF
TGTGCCAGCAGTGGTTGGCCTCAGATCTACAATGAGCAGTTCTTC
>TRBV2|-|TRBJ1-5|TRBD1
CASSEIEGQGAAQPQHF
TGTGCCAGCAGTGAAATTGAGGGACAGGGGGCGGCTCAGCCCCAGCATTTT
>TRBV30|-|TRBJ1-6|TRBD1
CAWSRDSYNSPLHF
TGTGCCTGGAGCCGGGACAGTTATAATTCACCCCTCCACTTT
>TRBV5-1|-|TRBJ2-7|-
CASSQIRPRQGGEQYF
TGCGCCAGCAGCCAGATCAGACCTAGACAGGGAGGCGAGCAGTACTTC
>TRBV29-1|-|TRBJ2-3|TRBD1
CSVLSSTGWGDTQYF
TGCAGCGTCCTCTCCTCGACAGGGTGGGGAGATACGCAGTATTTT
>TRBV5-1|-|TRBJ2-7|-
CASSQGGYEQYF
TGCGCCAGCAGTCAGGGGGGCTACGAGCAGTACTTC
>TRBV12-3/TRBV12-4|-|TRBJ2-7|-
CASSYTYEQYF
TGTGCCAGCAGCTATACTTACGAGCAGTACTTC
>TRBV29-1|-|TRBJ1-3|-
CSVDSAGEGNTIYF
TGCAGCGTTGATTCCGCAGGGGAAGGAAACACCATATATTTT
>TRBV11-2|once|TRBJ2-5|-
CASSLVPRGPLGSETQYF
TGTGCCAGCAGCTTAGTCCCCAGGGGTCCGCTGGGTAGTGAGACCCAGTACTTC
>TRBV5-1|once|TRBJ2-3|TRBD2
CASSWTGRGWTDTQYF
TGCGCCAGCAGCTGGACTGGGAGGGGTTGGACAGATACGCAGTATTTT
>TRBV5-6|-|TRBJ2-7|TRBD1
CASSAGQGLEQYF
TGTGCCAGCAGCGCAGGACAGGGGCTCGAGCAGTACTTC
>TRBV2|-|TRBJ2-1|TRBD2
CASSVRREAPRGEQFF
TGTGCCAGCAGTGTAAGGCGGGAGGCCCCTCGCGGTGAGCAGTTCTTC
>TRBV4-1|-|TRBJ2-3|TRBD1
CASSHVGQGHTDTQYF
TGCGCCAGCAGCCACGTCGGACAGGGGCACACAGATACGCAGTATTTT
>TRBV19|once|TRBJ1-5|-
CASSPSGGEEPQHF
TGTGCCAGTAGTCCCTCGGGGGGGGAAGAGCCCCAGCATTTT
>TRBV2|-|TRBJ2-2|-
CASSALGRGTGELFF
TGTGCCAGCAGTGCGCTAGGACGGGGAACCGGGGAGCTGTTTTTT
>TRBV29-1|-|TRBJ2-7|TRBD1
CSVERTGGSEQYF
TGCAGCGTTGAAAGGACAGGGGGCTCCGAGCAGTACTTC
>TRBV6-1|-|TRBJ1-2|-
CASSEAQGRDYGYTF
TGTGCCAGCAGTGAAGCGCAGGGGCGAGACTATGGCTACACCTTC
>TRBV21-1|-|TRBJ1-1|-
CASGIDRDHTEAFF
TGTGCCAGCGGGATCGACAGAGACCACACTGAAGCTTTCTTT
>TRBV19|-|TRBJ2-5|TRBD1
CASSSLGTGKIETQYF
TGTGCCAGTAGTTCGTTGGGGACAGGGAAAATAGAGACCCAGTACTTC
>TRBV5-1|few|TRBJ2-5|-
CASSPNWETQYF
TGCGCCAGCAGCCCTAACTGGGAGACCCAGTACTTC
>TRBV6-6|-|TRBJ1-1|-
CASSYPIDRSNTEAFF
TGTGCCAGCAGTTACCCGATCGACAGATCGAACACTGAAGCTTTCTTT
>TRBV5-6|-|TRBJ2-1|TRBD2
CASSLNRMTSGRNEQFF
TGTGCCAGCAGCTTAAACCGTATGACTAGCGGTAGGAATGAGCAGTTCTTC
>TRBV30|-|TRBJ2-2|-
CAWSPLAVNTGELFF
TGTGCCTGGAGTCCGCTAGCAGTGAACACCGGGGAGCTGTTTTTT
>TRBV7-6|-|TRBJ2-1|-
CASSPNTGSVQFF
TGTGCCAGCAGCCCGAACACGGGAAGCGTGCAGTTCTTC
>TRBV2|few|TRBJ1-5|TRBD1
CASSASTGDQPQHF
TGTGCCAGCAGTGCCTCGACAGGGGATCAGCCCCAGCATTTT
>TRBV5-1|few|TRBJ2-5|-
CASSLVGTTEETQYF
TGCGCCAGCAGCTTGGTTGGGACAACCGAAGAGACCCAGTACTTC
>TRBV28|-|TRBJ2-5|TRBD2
CASSPAGSGRETQYF
TGTGCCAGCAGCCCCGCGGGGAGCGGGAGGGAGACCCAGTACTTC